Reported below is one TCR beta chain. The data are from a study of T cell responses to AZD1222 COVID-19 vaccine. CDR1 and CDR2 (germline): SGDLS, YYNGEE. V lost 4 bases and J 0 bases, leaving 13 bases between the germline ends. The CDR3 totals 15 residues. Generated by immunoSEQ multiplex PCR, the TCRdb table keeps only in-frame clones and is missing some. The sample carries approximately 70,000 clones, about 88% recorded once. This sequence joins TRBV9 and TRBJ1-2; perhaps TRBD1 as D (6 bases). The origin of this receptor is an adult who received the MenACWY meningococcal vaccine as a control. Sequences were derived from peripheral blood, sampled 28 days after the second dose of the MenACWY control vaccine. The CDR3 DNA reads TGTGCCAGCAGCTCACGGGACACCGCTAACTATGGCTACACCTTC. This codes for CASSSRDTANYGYTF.